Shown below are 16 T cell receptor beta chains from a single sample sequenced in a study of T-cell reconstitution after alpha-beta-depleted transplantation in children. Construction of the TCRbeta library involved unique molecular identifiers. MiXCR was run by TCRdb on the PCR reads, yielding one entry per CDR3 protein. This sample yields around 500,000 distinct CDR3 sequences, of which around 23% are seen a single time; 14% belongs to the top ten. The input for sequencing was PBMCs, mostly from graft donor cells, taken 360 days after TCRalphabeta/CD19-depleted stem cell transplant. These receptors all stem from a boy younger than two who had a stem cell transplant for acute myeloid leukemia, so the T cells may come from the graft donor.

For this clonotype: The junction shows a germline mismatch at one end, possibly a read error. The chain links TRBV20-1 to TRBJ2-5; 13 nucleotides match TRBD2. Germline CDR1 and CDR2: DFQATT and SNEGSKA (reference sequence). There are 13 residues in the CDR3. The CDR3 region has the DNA TGCAGTACTAGCGGGGGGGAGGGAGAGACCCAGTACTTC. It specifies CSTSGGEGETQYF.

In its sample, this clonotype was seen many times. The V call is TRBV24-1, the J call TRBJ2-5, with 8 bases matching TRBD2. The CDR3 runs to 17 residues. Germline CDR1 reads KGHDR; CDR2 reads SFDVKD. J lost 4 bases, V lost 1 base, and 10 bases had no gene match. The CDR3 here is CATSDFRSGGGTETQYF. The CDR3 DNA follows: TGTGCCACCAGTGATTTTAGGTCGGGGGGGGGCACAGAGACCCAGTACTTC.

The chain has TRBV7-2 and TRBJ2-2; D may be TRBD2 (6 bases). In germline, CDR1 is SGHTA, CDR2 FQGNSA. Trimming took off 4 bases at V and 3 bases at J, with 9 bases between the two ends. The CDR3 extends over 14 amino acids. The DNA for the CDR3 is TGTGCCAGCAGCTCGCGACTAGACACCGGGGAGCTGTTTTTT. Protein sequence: CASSSRLDTGELFF.

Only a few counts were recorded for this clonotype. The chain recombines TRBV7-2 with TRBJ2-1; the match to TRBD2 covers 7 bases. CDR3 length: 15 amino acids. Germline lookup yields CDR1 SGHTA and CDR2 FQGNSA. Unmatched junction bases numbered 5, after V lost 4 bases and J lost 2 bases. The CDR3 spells CASSSTGTTYNEQFF. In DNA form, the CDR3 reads TGTGCCAGCAGCTCGACGGGGACTACCTACAATGAGCAGTTCTTC.

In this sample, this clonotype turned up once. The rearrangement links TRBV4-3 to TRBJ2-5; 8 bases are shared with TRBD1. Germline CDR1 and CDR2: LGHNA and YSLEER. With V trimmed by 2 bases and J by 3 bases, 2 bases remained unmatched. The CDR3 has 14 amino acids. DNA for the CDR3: TGCGCCAGCAGCCAAACGACAGGGGAAGAGACCCAGTACTTC. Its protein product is CASSQTTGEETQYF.

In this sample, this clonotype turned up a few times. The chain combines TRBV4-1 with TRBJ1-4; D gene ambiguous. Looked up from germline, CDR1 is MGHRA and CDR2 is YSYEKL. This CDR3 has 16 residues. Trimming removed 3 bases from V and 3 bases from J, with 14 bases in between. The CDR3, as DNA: TGCGCCAGCAGCCAGGACCCCGGACGGGCTAATGAAAAACTGTTTTTT. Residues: CASSQDPGRANEKLFF.

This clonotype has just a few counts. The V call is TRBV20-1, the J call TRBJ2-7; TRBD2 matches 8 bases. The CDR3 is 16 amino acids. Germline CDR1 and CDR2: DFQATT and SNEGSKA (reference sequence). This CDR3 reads CCARDGKSGGRYEQYV. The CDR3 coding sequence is TGCTGTGCTAGAGATGGAAAGAGCGGGGGCCGCTACGAGCAGTACGTC.

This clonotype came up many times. In nucleotides, the CDR3 is TGTGCCAGCAGTCACGGGACACAGAACACCGGGGAGCTGTTTTTT. Translated: CASSHGTQNTGELFF. The chain recombines TRBV25-1 with TRBJ2-2; D may be TRBD1 (6 bases). Per germline, CDR1 MGHDK and CDR2 SYGVNS. CDR3 size: 15 residues. V gave up 5 bases and J gave up 1 base, with 11 bases separating them.

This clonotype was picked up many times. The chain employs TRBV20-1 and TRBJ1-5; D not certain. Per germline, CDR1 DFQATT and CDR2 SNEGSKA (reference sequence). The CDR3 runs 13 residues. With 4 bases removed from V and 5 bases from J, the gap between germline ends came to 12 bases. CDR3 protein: CSAIKTKDQPQHF. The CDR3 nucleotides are TGCAGTGCTATCAAAACTAAGGATCAGCCCCAGCATTTT.

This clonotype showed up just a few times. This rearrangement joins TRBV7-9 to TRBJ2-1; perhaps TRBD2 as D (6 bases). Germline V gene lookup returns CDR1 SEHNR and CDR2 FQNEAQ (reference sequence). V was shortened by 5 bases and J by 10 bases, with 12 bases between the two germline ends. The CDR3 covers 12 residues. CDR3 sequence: CASSMGLQEQFF. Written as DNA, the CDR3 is TGTGCCAGCAGCATGGGACTCCAAGAGCAGTTCTTC.

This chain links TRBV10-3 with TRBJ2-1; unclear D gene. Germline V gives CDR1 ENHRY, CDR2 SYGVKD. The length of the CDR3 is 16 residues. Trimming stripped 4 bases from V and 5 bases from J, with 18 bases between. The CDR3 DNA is TGTGCCATCAGTGGCCGGGCCCCTACCGTTAACAATGAGCAGTTCTTC. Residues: CAISGRAPTVNNEQFF.

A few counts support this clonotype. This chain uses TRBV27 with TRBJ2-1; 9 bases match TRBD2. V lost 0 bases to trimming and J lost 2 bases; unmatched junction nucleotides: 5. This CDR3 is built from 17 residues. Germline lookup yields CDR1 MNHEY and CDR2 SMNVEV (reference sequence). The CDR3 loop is CASSLSGAGGTYNEQFF. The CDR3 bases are TGTGCCAGCAGTTTATCGGGAGCGGGGGGCACCTACAATGAGCAGTTCTTC.

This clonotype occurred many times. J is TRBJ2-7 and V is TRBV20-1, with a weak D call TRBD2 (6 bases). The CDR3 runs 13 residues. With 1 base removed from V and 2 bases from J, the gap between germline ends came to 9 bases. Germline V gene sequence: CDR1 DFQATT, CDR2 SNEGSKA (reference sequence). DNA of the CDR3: TGCAGTGCTAGAGTCGGCGGGACCTACGAGCAGTACTTC. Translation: CSARVGGTYEQYF.

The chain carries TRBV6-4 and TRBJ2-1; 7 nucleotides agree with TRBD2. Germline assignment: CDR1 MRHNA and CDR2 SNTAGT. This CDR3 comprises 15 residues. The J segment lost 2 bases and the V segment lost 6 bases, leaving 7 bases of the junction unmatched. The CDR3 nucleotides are TGTGCCAGCAGGCGATGGACTAGTACCTACAATGAGCAGTTCTTC. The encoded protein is CASRRWTSTYNEQFF.

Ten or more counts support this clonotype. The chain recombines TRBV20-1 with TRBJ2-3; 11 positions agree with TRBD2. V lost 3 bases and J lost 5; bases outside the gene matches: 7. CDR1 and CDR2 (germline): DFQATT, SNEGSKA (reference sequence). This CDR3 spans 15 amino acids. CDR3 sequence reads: CSASPLAGGVDTQYF. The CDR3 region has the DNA TGCAGTGCTAGTCCGCTAGCGGGGGGTGTAGATACGCAGTATTTT.

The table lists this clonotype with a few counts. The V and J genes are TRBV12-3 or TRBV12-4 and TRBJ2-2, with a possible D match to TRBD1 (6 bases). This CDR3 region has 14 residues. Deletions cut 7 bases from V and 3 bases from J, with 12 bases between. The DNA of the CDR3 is TGTGCCAGCACCCTCACAGGGTACACCGGGGAGCTGTTTTTT. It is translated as CASTLTGYTGELFF.